This T cell receptor beta chain was profiled in a study of blood T cells in healthy people across ages. Findings and caveats of the study: Roughly linear age-related decline in beta diversity appeared, significant by age approximately 41.

For the second PCR, which ran for roughly 6 to 12 cycles, a sample-barcoded 5' primer and a J-beta primer mix were used. Sequencing of every sample gave 2.5 million or more CDR3-containing paired-end reads. TCRdb re-called the 5' RACE reads through MiXCR, storing one row per CDR3 protein. The repertoire holds more than 1,400,000 distinct CDR3 sequences, with 40% to 50% as singletons. This clonotype was found a few times. The antigen remains unidentified. The CDR3 length is 14 residues. V was clipped by 6 bases and J by 4 bases; unmatched bases: 8. This sequence originates from a woman in her late teens or twenties in good health. This rearrangement joins TRBV12-3 or TRBV12-4 to TRBJ2-5, with 7 positions matching TRBD1. Sequencing was carried out using blood. This CDR3 reads CASRLGTVRETQYF. The CDR3 DNA follows: TGTGCCAGCAGACTAGGGACAGTCCGAGAGACCCAGTACTTC.